The rows below give T cell receptor beta chains drawn from one sample of a study of beta chain features in type 1 diabetes. Sequencing used immunoSEQ multiplex PCR; TCRdb keeps in-frame clones, though not all of them. This sample has about 140,000 clones, with about an eighth found just once. The sequenced sample was central memory CD4+ T cells from blood. Receptor source: a man between 18 and 35 years old with type 1 diabetes. The CDR3 runs from the conserved cysteine through the conserved F or W. The D gene is left open where the match is weak. Size tells how often a clone was seen (once, few, many) or the class of an expanded clone, and some rows leave it out.

CDR3aa: CASRPGFEGEAFF; CDR3nt: TGTGCCAGCAGGCCAGGGTTTGAGGGTGAAGCTTTCTTT; d_gene: NA; abundance: NA; j_gene: TRBJ1-1; v_gene: TRBV7-3
CDR3aa: CAWSSGGPYNEQFF; CDR3nt: TGTGCCTGGAGCAGTGGGGGGCCCTACAATGAGCAGTTCTTC; d_gene: NA; abundance: many; j_gene: TRBJ2-1; v_gene: TRBV30
CDR3aa: CASSLFTDPGYTF; CDR3nt: TGTGCCAGCAGCTTATTTACGGACCCAGGCTACACCTTC; d_gene: NA; abundance: NA; j_gene: TRBJ1-2; v_gene: TRBV7-2
CDR3aa: CSVEDGYGYTF; CDR3nt: TGCAGCGTTGAAGACGGCTATGGCTACACCTTC; d_gene: NA; abundance: few; j_gene: TRBJ1-2; v_gene: TRBV29-1
CDR3aa: CASSENYEQYF; CDR3nt: TGTGCCAGCAGTGAAAACTACGAGCAGTACTTC; d_gene: NA; abundance: once; j_gene: TRBJ2-7; v_gene: TRBV2
CDR3aa: CSVTGGISYEQYF; CDR3nt: TGCAGCGTCACGGGGGGGATCTCCTACGAGCAGTACTTC; d_gene: TRBD2; abundance: NA; j_gene: TRBJ2-7; v_gene: TRBV29-1
CDR3aa: CASRLTGTSEGEQFF; CDR3nt: TGTGCCAGCAGGCTAACCGGGACTAGCGAAGGCGAGCAGTTCTTC; d_gene: TRBD2; abundance: few; j_gene: TRBJ2-1; v_gene: TRBV6-5
CDR3aa: CASSPATTDTQYF; CDR3nt: TGTGCCAGCAGCCCCGCTACCACAGATACGCAGTATTTT; d_gene: NA; abundance: few; j_gene: TRBJ2-3; v_gene: TRBV5-6
CDR3aa: CASSPLGSRSDIQYF; CDR3nt: TGTGCCAGCAGCCCCCTGGGGAGCAGATCGGACATTCAGTACTTC; d_gene: NA; abundance: few; j_gene: TRBJ2-4; v_gene: TRBV4-2
CDR3aa: CASSQDFMNTEAFF; CDR3nt: TGCGCCAGCAGCCAAGATTTTATGAACACTGAAGCTTTCTTT; d_gene: NA; abundance: few; j_gene: TRBJ1-1; v_gene: TRBV4-1
CDR3aa: CASSQLRDGATNEKLFF; CDR3nt: TGTGCCAGCAGCCAGCTCCGGGACGGCGCAACTAATGAAAAACTGTTTTTT; d_gene: NA; abundance: few; j_gene: TRBJ1-4; v_gene: TRBV14
CDR3aa: CASSLFSPGSSYEQYF; CDR3nt: TGTGCCAGCAGTTTATTTTCACCAGGGAGCTCCTACGAGCAGTACTTC; d_gene: NA; abundance: few; j_gene: TRBJ2-7; v_gene: TRBV28
CDR3aa: CSVSSTNQPQHF; CDR3nt: TGCAGCGTTTCCAGCACCAATCAGCCCCAGCATTTT; d_gene: NA; abundance: few; j_gene: TRBJ1-5; v_gene: TRBV29-1
CDR3aa: CASTRSSGGPETQYF; CDR3nt: TGTGCCAGCACCCGGTCCAGCGGGGGGCCGGAGACCCAGTACTTC; d_gene: TRBD2; abundance: NA; j_gene: TRBJ2-5; v_gene: TRBV9
CDR3aa: CASGEEPGVTEAFF; CDR3nt: TGCGCCAGCGGGGAGGAGCCGGGAGTCACTGAAGCTTTCTTT; d_gene: NA; abundance: few; j_gene: TRBJ1-1; v_gene: TRBV5-1
CDR3aa: CASSQDRLGAFF; CDR3nt: TGTGCCAGCAGCCAAGACCGCTTGGGGGCTTTCTTT; d_gene: NA; abundance: few; j_gene: TRBJ1-1; v_gene: TRBV14
CDR3aa: CASSVGQLKETQYF; CDR3nt: TGTGCCAGCAGCGTAGGTCAGCTTAAAGAGACCCAGTACTTC; d_gene: NA; abundance: few; j_gene: TRBJ2-5; v_gene: TRBV9
CDR3aa: CASSFDRKNQPQHF; CDR3nt: TGTGCCAGCAGTTTTGACAGAAAGAATCAGCCCCAGCATTTT; d_gene: NA; abundance: NA; j_gene: TRBJ1-5; v_gene: TRBV6-6
CDR3aa: CASSVGGAENEQFF; CDR3nt: TGTGCCAGCAGTGTCGGGGGGGCCGAAAATGAGCAGTTCTTC; d_gene: TRBD2; abundance: few; j_gene: TRBJ2-1; v_gene: TRBV4-2
CDR3aa: CAISGGNYGYTF; CDR3nt: TGTGCCATCAGCGGGGGTAACTATGGCTACACCTTC; d_gene: NA; abundance: NA; j_gene: TRBJ1-2; v_gene: TRBV10-3
CDR3aa: CASSLSYGRGSTDTQYF; CDR3nt: TGTGCCAGCAGCTTATCGTATGGGCGGGGGAGCACAGATACGCAGTATTTT; d_gene: TRBD2; abundance: NA; j_gene: TRBJ2-3; v_gene: TRBV7-2
CDR3aa: CASSLNTGRSNEKLFF; CDR3nt: TGTGCCAGCAGCCTGAATACAGGGAGGTCTAATGAAAAACTGTTTTTT; d_gene: NA; abundance: few; j_gene: TRBJ1-4; v_gene: TRBV7-8
CDR3aa: CASRYPTDGYTF; CDR3nt: TGTGCCAGCAGGTACCCCACCGATGGCTACACCTTC; d_gene: NA; abundance: NA; j_gene: TRBJ1-2; v_gene: TRBV6-6
CDR3aa: CASSLRQRNTIYF; CDR3nt: TGTGCCAGCAGCCTTCGACAGAGGAACACCATATATTTT; d_gene: NA; abundance: few; j_gene: TRBJ1-3; v_gene: TRBV21-1
CDR3aa: CAIAVGTEAFF; CDR3nt: TGTGCCATCGCGGTAGGCACTGAAGCTTTCTTT; d_gene: NA; abundance: NA; j_gene: TRBJ1-1; v_gene: TRBV10-3
CDR3aa: CASSLNGGGTETQYF; CDR3nt: TGTGCCAGCAGCTTGAATGGCGGGGGCACGGAGACCCAGTACTTC; d_gene: NA; abundance: few; j_gene: TRBJ2-5; v_gene: TRBV7-2
CDR3aa: CASSLEDRVGATEAFF; CDR3nt: TGTGCCAGCAGTTTGGAGGACAGGGTCGGGGCCACTGAAGCTTTCTTT; d_gene: TRBD1; abundance: many; j_gene: TRBJ1-1; v_gene: TRBV28
CDR3aa: CASSLLTSGGLGEQFF; CDR3nt: TGCGCCAGCAGCTTGCTGACTAGCGGGGGTTTGGGTGAGCAGTTCTTC; d_gene: TRBD2; abundance: NA; j_gene: TRBJ2-1; v_gene: TRBV5-1
CDR3aa: CASSYGGNEQYF; CDR3nt: TGTGCCAGCAGTTACGGAGGGAACGAGCAGTACTTC; d_gene: NA; abundance: few; j_gene: TRBJ2-7; v_gene: TRBV6-5
CDR3aa: CASTFRSGRNDEQYF; CDR3nt: TGTGCCAGCACCTTCAGATCGGGTCGAAACGACGAGCAGTACTTC; d_gene: NA; abundance: NA; j_gene: TRBJ2-7; v_gene: TRBV6-6
CDR3aa: CASSDLQFSYEQYF; CDR3nt: TGCGCCAGCAGTGATTTACAGTTCTCCTACGAGCAGTACTTC; d_gene: NA; abundance: NA; j_gene: TRBJ2-7; v_gene: TRBV10-2
CDR3aa: CATSSQNRGQGEQYF; CDR3nt: TGTGCCACCAGCAGTCAAAACAGGGGGCAAGGCGAGCAGTACTTC; d_gene: TRBD1; abundance: NA; j_gene: TRBJ2-7; v_gene: TRBV15
CDR3aa: CASSVDSNYGYTF; CDR3nt: TGTGCCAGCAGCGTAGACTCGAACTATGGCTACACCTTC; d_gene: NA; abundance: NA; j_gene: TRBJ1-2; v_gene: TRBV9
CDR3aa: CASTPRQLYGYTF; CDR3nt: TGTGCCAGTACCCCAAGACAGCTCTATGGCTACACCTTC; d_gene: NA; abundance: NA; j_gene: TRBJ1-2; v_gene: TRBV19
CDR3aa: CASSLAGVDSYEQYF; CDR3nt: TGCGCCAGCAGCTTGGCAGGGGTCGACTCCTACGAGCAGTACTTC; d_gene: NA; abundance: few; j_gene: TRBJ2-7; v_gene: TRBV5-1
CDR3aa: CASSPPTGSGYEQYF; CDR3nt: TGTGCCAGCAGTCCGCCGACAGGGTCGGGCTACGAGCAGTACTTC; d_gene: TRBD1; abundance: many; j_gene: TRBJ2-7; v_gene: TRBV25-1
CDR3aa: CAISETEADTQYF; CDR3nt: TGTGCCATCAGTGAGACAGAGGCAGATACGCAGTATTTT; d_gene: NA; abundance: many; j_gene: TRBJ2-3; v_gene: TRBV10-3
CDR3aa: CSVEHGYQETQYF; CDR3nt: TGCAGCGTTGAACACGGGTACCAAGAGACCCAGTACTTC; d_gene: NA; abundance: few; j_gene: TRBJ2-5; v_gene: TRBV29-1
CDR3aa: CASSLNDGETQYF; CDR3nt: TGTGCCAGCAGCCTCAATGATGGGGAGACCCAGTACTTC; d_gene: NA; abundance: few; j_gene: TRBJ2-5; v_gene: TRBV6-4
CDR3aa: CASSQRYSTGYNEQFF; CDR3nt: TGTGCCAGCAGCCAACGATACTCCACAGGGTACAATGAGCAGTTCTTC; d_gene: NA; abundance: few; j_gene: TRBJ2-1; v_gene: TRBV4-2
CDR3aa: CASSLAVASGGRETQYF; CDR3nt: TGTGCCAGCAGCTTAGCCGTGGCTAGCGGGGGACGAGAGACCCAGTACTTC; d_gene: TRBD2; abundance: NA; j_gene: TRBJ2-5; v_gene: TRBV7-8
CDR3aa: CASRLAGDTDTQYF; CDR3nt: TGTGCCTCCAGACTAGCGGGGGACACAGATACGCAGTATTTT; d_gene: TRBD2; abundance: NA; j_gene: TRBJ2-3; v_gene: TRBV10-3
CDR3aa: CASSLRTGTETQYF; CDR3nt: TGTGCCAGCAGCTTGAGGACAGGGACCGAGACCCAGTACTTC; d_gene: TRBD1; abundance: NA; j_gene: TRBJ2-5; v_gene: TRBV5-4
CDR3aa: CASSLGQTNYEQYF; CDR3nt: TGCGCCAGCAGCTTAGGACAAACCAACTACGAGCAGTACTTC; d_gene: NA; abundance: few; j_gene: TRBJ2-7; v_gene: TRBV5-1
CDR3aa: CAASSPGGYEQYF; CDR3nt: TGTGCCGCTTCGTCCCCGGGAGGATACGAGCAGTACTTC; d_gene: TRBD2; abundance: once; j_gene: TRBJ2-7; v_gene: TRBV19
CDR3aa: CASSEFRRAQHF; CDR3nt: TGCGCCAGCAGTGAGTTCCGGCGGGCCCAGCATTTT; d_gene: NA; abundance: NA; j_gene: TRBJ1-5; v_gene: TRBV10-2
CDR3aa: CASSPWTSGGVQYF; CDR3nt: TGTGCCAGCAGCCCCTGGACTAGCGGGGGGGTGCAGTATTTT; d_gene: TRBD2; abundance: many; j_gene: TRBJ2-3; v_gene: TRBV7-2
CDR3aa: CASSQDVTVNSPLHF; CDR3nt: TGTGCCAGCAGCCAAGACGTGACGGTTAATTCACCCCTCCACTTT; d_gene: NA; abundance: few; j_gene: TRBJ1-6; v_gene: TRBV4-2
CDR3aa: CASSKKQGTAYGYTF; CDR3nt: TGTGCCAGCAGCAAAAAACAGGGGACGGCCTATGGCTACACCTTC; d_gene: NA; abundance: NA; j_gene: TRBJ1-2; v_gene: TRBV21-1
CDR3aa: CASSPYNQPQHF; CDR3nt: TGTGCCAGCAGCCCCTACAATCAGCCCCAGCATTTT; d_gene: NA; abundance: few; j_gene: TRBJ1-5; v_gene: TRBV7-2
CDR3aa: CASSLAVAGGRQETQYF; CDR3nt: TGCGCCAGCAGCTTGGCCGTAGCGGGGGGCCGCCAAGAGACCCAGTACTTC; d_gene: TRBD2; abundance: NA; j_gene: TRBJ2-5; v_gene: TRBV5-1
CDR3aa: CASSVRGDGGNQPQHF; CDR3nt: TGTGCCAGCAGCGTCCGAGGAGATGGGGGCAATCAGCCCCAGCATTTT; d_gene: NA; abundance: NA; j_gene: TRBJ1-5; v_gene: TRBV7-9
CDR3aa: CASSLNQVHTIYF; CDR3nt: TGTGCCAGCAGTTTAAACCAGGTCCACACCATATATTTT; d_gene: NA; abundance: few; j_gene: TRBJ1-3; v_gene: TRBV28